Below, one T cell receptor (beta chain) is given with its context. The antigen remains unidentified. The entry originates in a study of T cells in Graves' hyperthyroidism and ophthalmopathy. Amplification of TCR beta CDR3 regions used RNA as the template. TCR CDR3 regions were first amplified by RT-PCR with HTBI primers. Via MiXCR, TCRdb re-called the multiplex PCR reads, giving one row per CDR3 protein. This table holds some 530,000 distinct CDR3 sequences, around a fifth found once. Findings and limits, study-wide: Expanded thyroid clonotypes (above 0.001) were mostly also found in blood.

In germline, CDR1 is LGHNA, CDR2 YNFKEQ. The CDR3 length is 15 residues. The junction had 5 bases not matched to a gene; V was cut back by 1 base and J by 6 bases. V and J are TRBV4-2 and TRBJ1-4; 7 nucleotides match TRBD1. Sequences were obtained from blood. The clonotype originates from a woman in her 70s with Graves' ophthalmopathy. For the CDR3, the DNA is TGTGCCAGCAGCCAAGGACAGGGAGGCCATGAAAAACTGTTTTTT. It specifies CASSQGQGGHEKLFF.